What follows are 11 T cell receptor beta chains derived from one specimen sequenced in a study of T-cell memory formation after mild COVID-19. TCRdb processed the 5' RACE reads anew with MiXCR; each CDR3 protein has one entry. The sample consists of about 210,000 distinct CDR3 sequences, about 10% of them appearing once. The sequenced material came from PBMCs or a T cell subset sorted from them (not recorded which). The receptors were sampled from a young man who had mild COVID-19 (a few samples of this study predate the infection). Cell type and time point are not known.

Only a few counts were recorded for this clonotype. V and J are TRBV9 and TRBJ1-1, with TRBD1 matching 9 bases. The CDR3 runs 14 residues. Looked up from germline, CDR1 is SGDLS and CDR2 is YYNGEE. The V gene end was trimmed by 4 bases and the J gene end by 3 bases; junction bases not matched to a gene: 4. The CDR3 loop reads CASSTRTGDTEAFF. The CDR3 DNA is TGTGCCAGCAGCACCAGGACAGGGGACACTGAAGCTTTCTTT.

The sample holds a few counts of this clonotype. J is TRBJ1-1 and V is TRBV5-6; possible D gene TRBD1, 5 bases. The V end was cut by 0 bases, the J end by 3 bases, with 9 bases between. Germline V gene data show CDR1 as SGHDT and CDR2 as YYEEEE. The CDR3 totals 14 residues. The CDR3 sequence is CASSLAGIHTEAFF. The CDR3 bases are TGTGCCAGCAGCTTGGCAGGGATTCACACTGAAGCTTTCTTT.

The table lists this clonotype with a count of one. The CDR3 nucleotides are TGCGCCAGCAGCCTGAGACAGGGGGTAACCGGGGAGCTGTTTTTT. Translating gives CASSLRQGVTGELFF. This rearrangement joins TRBV4-1 to TRBJ2-2; 9 nucleotides match TRBD1. Germline V CDR1 and CDR2: MGHRA, YSYEKL. V lost 4 bases to trimming and J lost 5 bases; unmatched junction nucleotides: 5. CDR3 length: 15 amino acids.

This chain joins TRBV11-2 and TRBJ1-2; D unresolved. The V gene's germline CDR1 is SGHAT and CDR2 FQNNGV. The V and J ends lost 4 bases and 4 bases respectively, with 16 bases between them. The CDR3 loop spans 15 amino acids. This CDR3 reads CASSSLREGIYGYTF. CDR3 sequence (DNA): TGTGCCAGCAGCTCCCTGAGGGAGGGAATCTATGGCTACACCTTC.

The genes are TRBV5-1 and TRBJ2-3; TRBD1 might be the D (5 bases). The germline V gene encodes CDR1 SGHRS and CDR2 YFSETQ. CDR3 length: 14 residues. Trimming stripped 4 bases from V and 2 bases from J, with 11 bases between. The CDR3 region has the DNA TGCGCCAGCAGCCAGGGTCGAGACACAGATACGCAGTATTTT. This encodes CASSQGRDTDTQYF.

The genes are TRBV4-3 and TRBJ2-5; D possibly corresponds to TRBD1 (6 bases). Per the germline V gene, CDR1 is LGHNA and CDR2 is YSLEER. CDR3 length: 15 amino acids. Deletions cut 3 bases from V and 4 bases from J, with 15 bases between. This CDR3 is CASSQSQGRRETQYF. In DNA form, the CDR3 reads TGCGCCAGCAGCCAGTCGCAGGGGCGGCGAGAGACCCAGTACTTC.

V gene TRBV29-1 combines with J gene TRBJ2-2, with D tentatively TRBD1 (6 bases). This CDR3 has 14 amino acids. The germline gives CDR1 SQVTM, CDR2 ANQGSEA. With 7 bases removed from V and 0 bases from J, the gap between germline ends came to 12 bases. In DNA, the CDR3 is TGCAGCGCTGGGGGCCGTTCGAACACCGGGGAGCTGTTTTTT. Protein sequence: CSAGGRSNTGELFF.

The rearrangement links TRBV20-1 to TRBJ2-7; D gene ambiguous. The V end lost 0 bases, the J end lost 0 bases, and 9 bases lay between the germline ends. Germline values: CDR1 DFQATT, CDR2 SNEGSKA (reference sequence). The CDR3 totals 14 residues. The CDR3 DNA reads TGCAGTGCTAGAGATCTAATCAGCTCCTACGAGCAGTACTTC. Protein: CSARDLISSYEQYF.

Only a few counts were recorded for this clonotype. The chain uses TRBV5-1 and TRBJ2-5, with D uncertain. Germline values: CDR1 SGHRS, CDR2 YFSETQ. The V end lost 0 bases, the J end lost 5 bases, and 11 bases lay between the germline ends. The CDR3 consists of 14 residues. The chain's CDR3 is CASSLGGARETQYF. The DNA for the CDR3 is TGCGCCAGCAGCTTGGGTGGCGCGAGGGAGACCCAGTACTTC.

This clonotype was counted only a few times. The chain has TRBV29-1 and TRBJ2-3, with 10 bases aligning to TRBD2. Per germline, CDR1 SQVTM and CDR2 ANQGSEA. V was clipped by 4 bases and J by 5 bases; unmatched bases: 6. The length of the CDR3 is 14 residues. CDR3 in amino acids: CSVGAGGPEDTQYF. Here the CDR3 DNA reads TGCAGCGTTGGAGCGGGGGGGCCGGAAGATACGCAGTATTTT.

The genes are TRBV7-2 and TRBJ2-5; D not resolved. The CDR3 is 12 residues long. Germline loops: CDR1 SGHTA, CDR2 FQGNSA. With 5 bases removed from V and 5 bases from J, the gap between germline ends came to 9 bases. DNA of the CDR3: TGTGCCAGCAGCCCTCGGTTTGAGACCCAGTACTTC. Its protein product is CASSPRFETQYF.